The 12 T cell receptor beta chains given below trace back to one sample, sequenced in a study of blood T cell repertoires in COVID-19. Clones were read by immunoSEQ multiplex PCR, and TCRdb kept only the in-frame ones, dropping some. The sample yields approximately 170,000 clones, about 88% seen once. The specimen was peripheral blood. The source is a man in his late teens or twenties who had recovered from COVID-19.

This clone appeared a single time. The chain carries TRBV19 and TRBJ2-6; TRBD1 matches 7 bases. This CDR3 has 18 amino acids. The V and J ends lost 5 bases and 0 bases, in that order; junction bases with no gene match: 10. CDR1 and CDR2 from the germline V gene are LNHDA and SQIVND (reference sequence). Here the CDR3 DNA reads TGTGCCAGTAGTCGACAGGGATCGGTTGGCTCTGGGGCCAACGTCCTGACTTTC. It translates to CASSRQGSVGSGANVLTF. Supplemented by reference TRBV19 and TRBJ2-6, the full variable domain reads DGGITQSPKYLFRKEGQNVTLSCEQNLNHDAMYWYRQDPGQGLRLIYYSQIVNDFQKGDIAEGYSVSREKKESFPLTVTSAQKNPTAFYLCASSRQGSVGSGANVLTFGAGSRLTVL.

The V and J genes are TRBV27 and TRBJ2-1; no clear D. V was shortened by 3 bases and J by 10 bases, with 7 bases between the two germline ends. CDR3 size: 11 residues. Germline V CDR1 and CDR2: MNHEY, SMNVEV (reference sequence). Here the CDR3 reads CASSFGVEQFF. In DNA, the CDR3 is TGTGCCAGCAGTTTCGGTGTGGAGCAGTTCTTC.

V usage is TRBV9 and J usage is TRBJ1-1; TRBD1 is a possible D gene (5 bases). Germline loops: CDR1 SGDLS, CDR2 YYNGEE. Trimming took 4 bases from V and 0 from J, leaving 13 bases between them. This CDR3 spans 15 amino acids. As DNA, the CDR3 is TGTGCCAGCAGCCTTGACGGGGGGATGAACACTGAAGCTTTCTTT. Translation: CASSLDGGMNTEAFF.

This chain links TRBV9 with TRBJ2-7; 8 positions agree with TRBD1. CDR1 and CDR2 (germline): SGDLS, YYNGEE. The V gene end was trimmed by 0 bases and the J gene end by 2 bases; junction bases not matched to a gene: 7. CDR3 length: 16 residues. CDR3 DNA sequence: TGTGCCAGCAGCGTAGCTACGACAGGGGCACCCTACGAGCAGTACTTC. Its translation is CASSVATTGAPYEQYF. Full variable domain (remainder filled in from reference TRBV9 and TRBJ2-7): DSGVTQTPKHLITATGQRVTLRCSPRSGDLSVYWYQQSLDQGLQFLIQYYNGEERAKGNILERFSAQQFPDLHSELNLSSLELGDSALYFCASSVATTGAPYEQYFGPGTRLTVT.

The chain couples TRBV20-1 to TRBJ1-6; 7 nucleotides agree with TRBD1. J lost 8 bases, V lost 3 bases, and 7 bases had no gene match. Germline V gene sequence: CDR1 DFQATT, CDR2 SNEGSKA (reference sequence). There are 14 residues in the CDR3. CDR3 nucleotide sequence: TGCAGTGCTAGTCCCGACAGGGACGATTCACCCCTCCACTTT. It translates to CSASPDRDDSPLHF.

The V call is TRBV10-3, the J call TRBJ1-1, with D unresolved. This CDR3 is built from 14 residues. V lost 5 bases and J 3 bases, leaving 13 bases between the germline ends. Germline V gene sequence: CDR1 ENHRY, CDR2 SYGVKD. The CDR3 region has the DNA TGTGCCATCAGTAGGGAAAGCGGGTACACTGAAGCTTTCTTT. Its translation: CAISRESGYTEAFF.

The gene calls are TRBV27 and TRBJ2-3; the match to TRBD2 covers 8 bases. J lost 6 bases, V lost 6 bases, and 14 bases had no gene match. The CDR3 has 16 amino acids. CDR1 is MNHEY, CDR2 SMNVEV, per germline (reference sequence). The CDR3 nucleotides are TGTGCCAGCAGCGGGGGGGCCTATACCCACTCGGATACGCAGTATTTT. Amino acids: CASSGGAYTHSDTQYF.

This clone was seen only once. CDR3: CASSLYSGLAGGETQYF. In DNA, the CDR3 is TGTGCCAGCAGCCTCTACTCCGGACTAGCGGGAGGCGAGACCCAGTACTTC. This chain joins TRBV5-6 and TRBJ2-5; 14 nucleotides align to TRBD2. CDR1 and CDR2 (germline): SGHDT, YYEEEE. Trimming cost V 4 bases and J 5 bases; bases outside gene matches: 10. The CDR3 sequence is 17 residues long. Full variable domain (missing parts from reference TRBV5-6 and TRBJ2-5): DAGVTQSPTHLIKTRGQQVTLRCSPKSGHDTVSWYQQALGQGPQFIFQYYEEEERQRGNFPDRFSGHQFPNYSSELNVNALLLGDSALYLCASSLYSGLAGGETQYFGPGTRLLVL.

The V call is TRBV4-3, the J call TRBJ2-1, with 7 bases lining up with TRBD2. Unmatched junction bases numbered 2, after V lost 0 bases and J lost 0 bases. The CDR3 loop spans 16 amino acids. Germline CDR1 and CDR2: LGHNA and YSLEER. In DNA, the CDR3 is TGCGCCAGCAGCCAAGAGCGGGAGAGCTCCTACAATGAGCAGTTCTTC. This translates into CASSQERESSYNEQFF.

The CDR3 nucleotides are TGTGCCAGCAGGAGACAGGGAGTTGTTAACTATGGCTACACCTTC. Amino acids: CASRRQGVVNYGYTF. The chain recombines TRBV6-5 with TRBJ1-2; 7 bases map to TRBD1. The CDR3 loop spans 15 amino acids. CDR1 is MNHEY and CDR2 is SVGAGI in the germline V gene. With V trimmed by 6 bases and J by 1 base, 8 bases remained unmatched.

This sequence joins TRBV6-2 or TRBV6-3 and TRBJ2-2; 8 nucleotides align to TRBD1. V dropped 0 bases and J dropped 1; count of bases not matched to a gene: 4. Germline values: CDR1 MNHEY, CDR2 SVGEGT. The CDR3 runs to 17 residues. The CDR3 region has the DNA TGTGCCAGCAGTTACTCAAAGGACAGGGTGAACACCGGGGAGCTGTTTTTT. This gives the protein CASSYSKDRVNTGELFF.

This clone appeared once. The rearrangement uses TRBV5-4 and TRBJ2-5; perhaps TRBD1 as D (5 bases). This CDR3 has 16 amino acids. Germline V CDR1 and CDR2: SGHNT, YYREEE (reference sequence). Deletions cut 6 bases from V and 3 bases from J, with 21 bases between. The CDR3 reads CASTRELQVSEETQYF. DNA of the CDR3: TGTGCCAGCACCAGGGAATTACAGGTTTCGGAAGAGACCCAGTACTTC. The full variable domain, in which reference TRBV5-4 and TRBJ2-5 provide the parts outside the CDR3, is ETGVTQSPTHLIKTRGQQVTLRCSSQSGHNTVSWYQQALGQGPQFIFQYYREEENGRGNFPPRFSGLQFPNYSSELNVNALELDDSALYLCASTRELQVSEETQYFGPGTRLLVL.